This T cell receptor (beta chain) was documented in a study of cytomegalovirus exposure and HLA in healthy donors. The PCR had 60 Vbeta and 13 Jbeta primers. Libraries were prepared by immunoSEQ multiplex PCR; TCRdb keeps only in-frame clonotypes and omits some of them. The sample includes over 95,000 clones, roughly 70% of them seen just once. The source material was PBMCs. The origin of this receptor is a man in his late teens or twenties in good health and CMV-seropositive.

CDR3 in amino acids: CASIISGIFNQPQHF. The DNA of the CDR3 is TGTGCCAGCATTATCAGCGGGATATTCAATCAGCCCCAGCATTTT. J is TRBJ1-5 and V is TRBV28; D is uncertain. The V end was cut by 7 bases, the J end by 3 bases, with 16 bases between. The CDR3 consists of 15 residues. CDR1 is MDHEN, CDR2 SYDVKM, per germline. Filled out from reference TRBV28 and TRBJ1-5, the complete variable domain reads DVKVTQSSRYLVKRTGEKVFLECVQDMDHENMFWYRQDPGLGLRLIYFSYDVKMKEKGDIPEGYSVSREKKERFSLILESASTNQTSMYLCASIISGIFNQPQHFGDGTRLSIL.